The 5 T cell receptor beta chains below all came from one sample that was sequenced in a study of sequential checkpoint blockade in melanoma. Specified treatment: randomized to nivolumab then ipilimumab (arm A) or the reverse (arm B). Generated by immunoSEQ multiplex PCR, the TCRdb table keeps only in-frame clones and is missing some. The data hold 15,000 to 20,000 clones, with around 70% observed a single time. Source: CD8+ T cells sorted from blood (inferred from file names), taken from a patient given nivolumab and ipilimumab in sequence. The receptor source for this set is a human donor with melanoma.

The CDR3 sequence is CATSHLEFDNEQFF. The CDR3 nucleotides are TGTGCCACCAGCCATCTAGAGTTTGACAATGAGCAGTTCTTC. V gene TRBV15 combines with J gene TRBJ2-1; no firm D call. Germline CDR1 LNHNV, CDR2 YYDKDF (reference sequence). CDR3 length equals 14 residues. V was clipped by 5 bases and J by 5 bases, with 13 bases between them. Full variable domain (missing parts from reference TRBV15 and TRBJ2-1): DAMVIQNPRYQVTQFGKPVTLSCSQTLNHNVMYWYQQKSSQAPKLLFHYYDKDFNNEADTPDNFQSRRPNTSFCFLDIRSPGLGDTAMYLCATSHLEFDNEQFFGPGTRLTVL.

V usage is TRBV7-8 and J usage is TRBJ2-5, with TRBD2 identical over 10 bases. The CDR3 has 15 amino acids. From germline, CDR1 is SGHVS and CDR2 FQNEAQ. V lost 5 bases, J lost 7 bases, and 10 bases stayed unmatched. CDR3 nucleotides: TGTGCCAGCAGCAGTGGACTAGCGGAGCCACCGACCCAGTACTTC. This encodes CASSSGLAEPPTQYF. Using reference TRBV7-8 and TRBJ2-5 for the parts outside the CDR3, the full variable domain is GAGVSQSPRYKVAKRGQDVALRCDPISGHVSLFWYQQALGQGPEFLTYFQNEAQLDKSGLPSDRFFAERPEGSVSTLKIQRTQQEDSAVYLCASSSGLAEPPTQYFGPGTRLLVL.

The V call is TRBV5-6, the J call TRBJ2-2; no definite D call. CDR3 size: 14 residues. The ends were cut back, 4 bases at V and 5 bases at J, with 12 bases in the middle. CDR1 SGHDT and CDR2 YYEEEE come from the germline V gene. CDR3 amino acids: CASSSYPSTGELFF. As DNA, the CDR3 is TGTGCCAGCAGCAGCTACCCAAGTACCGGGGAGCTGTTTTTT.

Concerning this clone: At one of its ends the junction is not consistent with the germline gene, which may arise from a read error. V and J are TRBV7-2 and TRBJ2-2; 11 bases are shared with TRBD2. Germline assignment: CDR1 SGHTA and CDR2 FQGNSA. The CDR3 is 17 amino acids. The DNA for the CDR3 is TGTGCCAGCAGCCGACCTCGACTAGCGGGGAACACCCGGGAGCTGTTTTTT. Residues: CASSRPRLAGNTRELFF. The full variable domain, completed using reference TRBV7-2 and TRBJ2-2, is GAGVSQSPSNKVTEKGKDVELRCDPISGHTALYWYRQSLGQGLEFLIYFQGNSAPDKSGLPSDRFSAERTGGSVSTLTIQRTQQEDSAVYLCASSRPRLAGNTRELFFGEGSRLTVL.

This chain uses TRBV27 with TRBJ2-7, with TRBD1 matching 7 bases. CDR1 and CDR2 from the germline V gene are MNHEY and SMNVEV (reference sequence). After removal of 5 bases from V and 6 bases from J, the junction contained 16 bases not matched to a gene. CDR3 size: 16 residues. The CDR3 DNA follows: TGTGCCAGCAGTGACCCGGTCGTGACAGGGAGTTTCGAGCAGTACTTC. Encoded protein: CASSDPVVTGSFEQYF.